These 20 T cell receptor beta chains came from one sample sequenced in a study of OX40 agonist ivuxolimab in advanced cancers. Repertoires were generated with immunoSEQ multiplex PCR, while TCRdb's copy carries only in-frame clones and drops some. The table includes some 70,000 clones, approximately 83% detected once. The specimen comprised CD4+ or CD8+ T cells sorted from blood, sampled in a trial of the OX40 agonist ivuxolimab. The source is an adult with an advanced solid tumor such as melanoma, head and neck, liver or kidney cancer.

This clone appeared a few times. The chain joins TRBV6-1 to TRBJ2-7; 9 bases agree with TRBD2. The V gene end was trimmed by 1 base and the J gene end by 7 bases; junction bases not matched to a gene: 8. Germline V CDR1 and CDR2: MNHNS, SASEGT. This CDR3 spans 15 amino acids. The CDR3 reads CASSEVAGARSEQYF. The CDR3 DNA is TGTGCCAGCAGTGAAGTAGCGGGGGCTCGTTCGGAGCAGTACTTC.

This clone has just a few counts. The genes are TRBV19 and TRBJ1-5, with a possible D match to TRBD1 (5 bases). The length of the CDR3 is 14 residues. Between the trimmed V and J ends, which lost 7 bases and 7 bases, there was a span of 17 bases. The germline V gene has CDR1 LNHDA and CDR2 SQIVND (reference sequence). The CDR3 DNA sequence: TGTGCCAGTACCGAACAGGTGGTAGGCCAGCCCCAGCATTTT. This encodes CASTEQVVGQPQHF.

The chain uses TRBV9 and TRBJ2-7; 7 nucleotides align to TRBD1. The ends lost 0 bases at V and 0 bases at J; junction bases unmatched: 9. Germline values: CDR1 SGDLS, CDR2 YYNGEE. The CDR3 sequence is 17 residues long. In DNA form, the CDR3 reads TGTGCCAGCAGCGTAGATGAGGGGGCGTTTTCCTCCTACGAGCAGTACTTC. It is translated as CASSVDEGAFSSYEQYF.

This clone is a singleton in its sample. The chain combines TRBV10-3 with TRBJ1-1; no clear D gene. Trimming stripped 6 bases from V and 2 bases from J, with 16 bases between. The CDR3 covers 15 residues. The germline gives CDR1 ENHRY, CDR2 SYGVKD. DNA for the CDR3: TGTGCCATCAGGTCAGGAGCCGGGGAAAACACTGAAGCTTTCTTT. Protein: CAIRSGAGENTEAFF.

This rearrangement joins TRBV27 to TRBJ2-7; 7 bases match TRBD1. The CDR3 contains 14 residues. Germline CDR1 is MNHEY and CDR2 is SMNVEV (reference sequence). J lost 0 bases, V lost 8 bases, and 7 bases had no gene match. The chain's CDR3 is CASLPDRSSYEQYF. CDR3 DNA sequence: TGTGCCAGCCTCCCGGACAGGAGCTCCTACGAGCAGTACTTC.

This clone was counted a few times. The rearrangement links TRBV7-3 to TRBJ2-5, with D perhaps TRBD1 (5 bases). The CDR3 has 13 amino acids. Deletions cut 5 bases from V and 5 bases from J, with 12 bases between. CDR1 and CDR2 from the germline V gene are SGHTA and FQGTGA. The CDR3 protein is CASSRRVGETQYF. CDR3 coding DNA: TGTGCCAGCAGCCGCAGGGTCGGTGAGACCCAGTACTTC.

The chain joins TRBV28 to TRBJ1-5, with D unclear. This CDR3 has 15 residues. CDR1 and CDR2 from the germline V gene are MDHEN and SYDVKM. Deletions cut 6 bases from V and 0 bases from J, with 12 bases between. The CDR3 DNA follows: TGTGCCAGCAGCCGACACGTTTATAGCAATCAGCCCCAGCATTTT. Its translation is CASSRHVYSNQPQHF.

The V and J genes are TRBV9 and TRBJ2-3, with a possible D match to TRBD2 (5 bases). This CDR3 is 14 amino acids long. V was shortened by 0 bases and J by 5 bases, with 10 bases between the two germline ends. CDR1 is SGDLS and CDR2 is YYNGEE in the germline V gene. The CDR3 coding sequence is TGTGCCAGCAGCGTAGGGGTGGGGAGAGATACGCAGTATTTT. Encoded protein: CASSVGVGRDTQYF.

The rearrangement uses TRBV7-3 and TRBJ2-1; 7 nucleotides line up with TRBD2. The length of the CDR3 is 16 residues. V gave up 1 base and J gave up 4 bases; unmatched junction bases: 7. CDR1 SGHTA and CDR2 FQGTGA come from the germline V gene. The CDR3 sequence is CASSLRRGAGYNEQFF. CDR3 DNA sequence: TGTGCCAGCAGCTTAAGGCGGGGAGCGGGATACAATGAGCAGTTCTTC.

This chain joins TRBV4-3 and TRBJ2-5, with a possible D match to TRBD1 (5 bases). Germline V gives CDR1 LGHNA, CDR2 YSLEER. V lost 0 bases, J lost 9 bases, and 14 bases lay in between. The CDR3 extends over 14 amino acids. The CDR3 bases are TGCGCCAGCAGCCAAGAGAGTGGGGCGAGCCCCCAGTACTTC. Its translation: CASSQESGASPQYF.

The rearrangement links TRBV7-2 to TRBJ2-2; TRBD2 is a possible D gene (5 bases). With 5 bases removed from V and 5 bases from J, the gap between germline ends came to 9 bases. Germline V CDR1 and CDR2: SGHTA, FQGNSA. This CDR3 has 13 residues. CDR3 nucleotide sequence: TGTGCCAGCAGCCCAGCGGCGACCGGGGAGCTGTTTTTT. It specifies CASSPAATGELFF.

This chain uses TRBV2 with TRBJ1-1; 7 bases agree with TRBD1. Germline V gene data show CDR1 as SNHLY and CDR2 as FYNNEI. The CDR3 spans 11 residues. V was pared by 7 bases and J by 8 bases, with 4 bases of the junction left unmatched. CDR3: CASKQGLEAFF. CDR3 coding DNA: TGTGCCAGCAAACAGGGGCTCGAAGCTTTCTTT.

This clone was found once. The chain carries TRBV5-4 and TRBJ2-4; D is unclear. The CDR3 consists of 16 residues. Deletions cut 4 bases from V and 1 base from J, with 15 bases between. Germline CDR1 reads SGHNT; CDR2 reads YYREEE (reference sequence). Written as DNA, the CDR3 is TGTGCCAGCAGCGACTTAAGGTTGGGGGCCAAAAACATTCAGTACTTC. Translating gives CASSDLRLGAKNIQYF.

The rearrangement uses TRBV19 and TRBJ2-2; D not certain. V was pared by 3 bases and J by 2 bases, with 7 bases between. Germline loops: CDR1 LNHDA, CDR2 SQIVND (reference sequence). The CDR3 spans 14 residues. CDR3 sequence: CASSISLNTGELFF. DNA for the CDR3: TGTGCCAGTAGTATCTCCCTCAACACCGGGGAGCTGTTTTTT.

The CDR3 bases are TGTGCCAGCAGCTTGGTACAAGAGACCCAGTACTTC. This encodes CASSLVQETQYF. The chain recombines TRBV5-8 with TRBJ2-5, with unresolved D. The germline V gene has CDR1 SGHTS and CDR2 YDEGEE. The CDR3 has 12 amino acids. The V and J ends lost 0 bases and 2 bases respectively, with 2 bases between them.

The rearrangement joins TRBV2 to TRBJ1-6; D remains ambiguous. The CDR3 has 13 residues. CDR1 SNHLY and CDR2 FYNNEI come from the germline V gene. Trimming took 7 bases from V and 9 from J, leaving 13 bases between them. The CDR3 loop reads CASTAYPRSPLHF. DNA of the CDR3: TGTGCCAGCACAGCCTATCCTCGTTCACCCCTCCACTTT.

The V gene is TRBV30, the J gene TRBJ1-2; weak D call: TRBD1 (6 bases). CDR1 GTSNPN and CDR2 SVGIG come from the germline V gene (reference sequence). V gave up 5 bases and J gave up 11 bases, with 18 bases separating them. The CDR3 loop spans 12 amino acids. DNA of the CDR3: TGTGCCTGGTCTACAGGGTCCTGGCGGTACACCTTC. Protein product: CAWSTGSWRYTF.

This clone was counted between two and nine times. The J gene is TRBJ2-1, the V gene TRBV11-3; a weak D match, TRBD2 (6 bases). Deletions cut 1 base from V and 0 bases from J, with 7 bases between. Germline V gene lookup returns CDR1 SGHNT and CDR2 YENEEA. The CDR3 covers 15 residues. The CDR3 nucleotides are TGTGCCAGCAGCTTAGGCGGGAACTCCTACAATGAGCAGTTCTTC. This sequence encodes CASSLGGNSYNEQFF.

The chain joins TRBV5-1 to TRBJ1-6; D gene unclear. The CDR3 sequence is 15 residues long. Germline V lookup: CDR1 SGHRS, CDR2 YFSETQ. V lost 1 base, J lost 8 bases, and 13 bases lay in between. The CDR3 here is CASSLYPGRDSPLHF. The DNA for the CDR3 is TGCGCCAGCAGCTTGTACCCGGGAAGGGATTCACCCCTCCACTTT.

The V call is TRBV7-2, the J call TRBJ2-7; 7 bases map to TRBD1. CDR3 length: 15 residues. V shed 5 bases and J 2 bases; nucleotides not matched to a gene: 9. Per the germline V gene, CDR1 is SGHTA and CDR2 is FQGNSA. CDR3 amino acids: CASSQRTGSPYEQYF. CDR3 bases: TGTGCCAGCAGCCAAAGGACAGGATCGCCCTACGAGCAGTACTTC. Full variable domain (rest looked up from reference TRBV7-2 and TRBJ2-7): GAGVSQSPSNKVTEKGKDVELRCDPISGHTALYWYRQSLGQGLEFLIYFQGNSAPDKSGLPSDRFSAERTGGSVSTLTIQRTQQEDSAVYLCASSQRTGSPYEQYFGPGTRLTVT.